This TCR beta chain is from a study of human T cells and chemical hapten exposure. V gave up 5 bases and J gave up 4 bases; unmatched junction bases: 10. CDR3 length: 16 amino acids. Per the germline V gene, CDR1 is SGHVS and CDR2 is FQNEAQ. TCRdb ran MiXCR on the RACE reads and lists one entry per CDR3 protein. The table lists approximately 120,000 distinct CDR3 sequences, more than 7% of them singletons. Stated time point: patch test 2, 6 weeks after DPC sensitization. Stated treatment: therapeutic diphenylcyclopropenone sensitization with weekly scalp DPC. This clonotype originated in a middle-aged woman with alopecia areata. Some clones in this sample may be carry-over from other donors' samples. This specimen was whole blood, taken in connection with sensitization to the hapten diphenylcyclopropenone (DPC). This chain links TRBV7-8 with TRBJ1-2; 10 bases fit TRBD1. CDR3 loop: CASSPRDRGTAYGYTF. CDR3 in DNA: TGTGCCAGCAGCCCGCGGGACAGGGGCACTGCCTATGGCTACACCTTC.